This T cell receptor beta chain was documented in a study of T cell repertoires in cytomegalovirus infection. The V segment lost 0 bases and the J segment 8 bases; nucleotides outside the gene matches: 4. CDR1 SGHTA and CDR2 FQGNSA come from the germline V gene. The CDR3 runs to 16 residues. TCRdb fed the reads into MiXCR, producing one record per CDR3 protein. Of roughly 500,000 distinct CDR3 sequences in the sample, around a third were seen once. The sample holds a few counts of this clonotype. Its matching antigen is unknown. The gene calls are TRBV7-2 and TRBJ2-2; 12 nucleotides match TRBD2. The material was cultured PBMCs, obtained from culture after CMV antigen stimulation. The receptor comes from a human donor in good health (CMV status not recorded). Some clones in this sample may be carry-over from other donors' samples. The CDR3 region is CASSLAGLAGSGELFF. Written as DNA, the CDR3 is TGTGCCAGCAGCTTAGCTGGACTAGCGGGATCTGGGGAGCTGTTTTTT.